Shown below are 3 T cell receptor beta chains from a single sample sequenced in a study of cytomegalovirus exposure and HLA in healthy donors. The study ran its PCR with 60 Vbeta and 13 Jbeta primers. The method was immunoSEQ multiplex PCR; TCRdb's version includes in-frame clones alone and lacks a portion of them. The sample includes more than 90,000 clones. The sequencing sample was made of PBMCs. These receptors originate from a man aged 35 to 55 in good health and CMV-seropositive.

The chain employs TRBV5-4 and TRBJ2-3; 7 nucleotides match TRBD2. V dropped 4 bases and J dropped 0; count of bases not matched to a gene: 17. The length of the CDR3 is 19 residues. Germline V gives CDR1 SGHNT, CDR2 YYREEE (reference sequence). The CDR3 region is CASSAGPAGAGLSTDTQYF. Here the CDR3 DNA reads TGTGCCAGCAGCGCGGGACCAGCAGGAGCGGGACTTAGCACAGATACGCAGTATTTT.

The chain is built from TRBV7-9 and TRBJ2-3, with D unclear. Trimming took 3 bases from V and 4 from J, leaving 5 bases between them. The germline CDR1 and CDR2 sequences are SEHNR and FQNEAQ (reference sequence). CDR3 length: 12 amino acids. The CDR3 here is CASSFSADTQYF. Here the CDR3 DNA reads TGTGCCAGCAGCTTCTCAGCAGATACGCAGTATTTT.

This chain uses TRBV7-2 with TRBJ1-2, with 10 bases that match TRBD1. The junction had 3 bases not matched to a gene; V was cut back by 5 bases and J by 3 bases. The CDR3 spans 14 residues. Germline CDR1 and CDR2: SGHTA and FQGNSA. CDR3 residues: CASSVGQGHYGYTF. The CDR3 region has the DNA TGTGCCAGCAGCGTGGGACAGGGGCACTATGGCTACACCTTC.